The rows below give T cell receptor beta chains drawn from one sample of a study of blood T cell repertoires in COVID-19. Some clones are missing from TCRdb's copy, which holds only in-frame ones; the method was immunoSEQ multiplex PCR. The sample holds a few hundred thousand clones, roughly 90% seen once. The sample was peripheral blood. These receptors were collected from a man between 18 and 29 years old with active or convalescent COVID-19. CDR3s include the opening cysteine and the closing phenylalanine or tryptophan. The order of the fields is J gene, V gene, D gene, clone size, CDR3 DNA, CDR3 protein. D genes are given only for firm matches. Rows may omit the clone size; those that give it use once, few, many or a size class.

>TRBJ1-2|TRBV2|NA|NA
TGTGCCAGCAGTGAAGGGGACTCGACGTTCTATGGCTACACCTTC
CASSEGDSTFYGYTF
>TRBJ1-5|TRBV6-5|TRBD1|NA
TGTGCCAGCAGTTCTCACAGGGGTAGCAATCAGCCCCAGCATTTT
CASSSHRGSNQPQHF
>TRBJ1-5|TRBV11-2|NA|NA
TGTGCCAGCAGCTTACGTCCGAATCAGCCCCAGCATTTT
CASSLRPNQPQHF
>TRBJ1-5|TRBV18|TRBD1|once
TGTGCCAGCTCACCGGACAGGGGGCGTGGATCCGATCAGCCCCAGCATTTT
CASSPDRGRGSDQPQHF
>TRBJ1-6|TRBV7-2|TRBD1|NA
TGTGCCAGCAGCAGAGGGACCGACAGGGATTATAATTCACCCCTCCACTTT
CASSRGTDRDYNSPLHF
>TRBJ1-4|TRBV2|TRBD1|few
TGTGCCAGTAGAACTACAGGGGCAACTAATGAAAAACTGTTTTTT
CASRTTGATNEKLFF
>TRBJ1-3|TRBV4-1|NA|NA
TGCGCCAGCAGCGGGGGGAGAGGAAACACCATATATTTT
CASSGGRGNTIYF
>TRBJ1-1|TRBV4-1|TRBD1|NA
TGCGCCAGCAGCCTCCAGGGGGCGAACACTGAAGCTTTCTTT
CASSLQGANTEAFF
>TRBJ2-1|TRBV9|TRBD2|NA
TGTGCCAGCAGCGCTAGCGGGGGGGTCGGCAATGAGCAGTTCTTC
CASSASGGVGNEQFF
>TRBJ1-4|TRBV6-6|TRBD1|NA
TGTGCCAGCAGTCAACAGGGGGCTTGGGAAAAACTGTTTTTT
CASSQQGAWEKLFF
>TRBJ2-7|TRBV10-2|TRBD2|NA
TGCGCCAGCAGTGAGTCCAAGATCACCGGGACTAGACGATTAGGAGATATCTACGAGCAGTACTTC
CASSESKITGTRRLGDIYEQYF
>TRBJ2-3|TRBV4-2|TRBD1|NA
TGTGCCAGCAGCCAAGACGCGACAGGGGCGAGAGATACGCAGTATTTT
CASSQDATGARDTQYF
>TRBJ1-2|TRBV5-1|TRBD1|NA
TGCGCCAGCAGCCAGGGACAGGGGGCATCGGACTATGGCTACACCTTC
CASSQGQGASDYGYTF
>TRBJ2-1|TRBV3-1/TRBV3-2|NA|NA
TGTGCCAGCAGCCAAACCGGGACAAACAGGCAGTTCTTC
CASSQTGTNRQFF
>TRBJ1-2|TRBV18|NA|few
TGTGCCAGCTCACGAGACAGTGCCAACTATGGCTACACCTTC
CASSRDSANYGYTF
>TRBJ2-1|TRBV9|TRBD2|once
TGTGCCAGCGAGGGAGGGCGTAATGAGCAGTTCTTC
CASEGGRNEQFF
>TRBJ2-7|TRBV12-3/TRBV12-4|NA|NA
TGTGCCAGCAGTTCCCTGAGCTCCTACGAGCAGTACTTC
CASSSLSSYEQYF
>TRBJ2-7|TRBV5-1|NA|NA
TGCGCCAGCAGCTTGGCGGAGGGCTACGAGCAGTACTTC
CASSLAEGYEQYF
>TRBJ2-2|TRBV7-9|NA|few
TGTGCCAGCAGCCCCCGGGCGAGTGGGACATCGAAGTCTGGGGAGCTGTTTTTT
CASSPRASGTSKSGELFF
>TRBJ2-1|TRBV15|NA|NA
TGTGCCACCAGCCCCGAAATAAGTGGAAAAGGGGTAAAGGAGCAGTTCTTC
CATSPEISGKGVKEQFF
>TRBJ1-1|TRBV18|NA|NA
TGTGCCAGCTCACCTGGTAACACCGCCCAGGCTGAAGCTTTCTTT
CASSPGNTAQAEAFF
>TRBJ1-4|TRBV9|NA|NA
TGTGCCAGCAGCTCCGACAAGGGAGGCGGTGAAAAACTGTTTTTT
CASSSDKGGGEKLFF
>TRBJ2-1|TRBV9|TRBD1|NA
TGTGCCAGCAGCGGAGGGGGCCATGAGCAGTTCTTC
CASSGGGHEQFF
>TRBJ2-3|TRBV9|TRBD2|NA
TGTGCCAGCAGCGTCGGGAGGGATACGCAGTATTTT
CASSVGRDTQYF
>TRBJ2-3|TRBV7-6|NA|NA
TGTGCCAGCAGCTTAGTGGGGGGGCGGACAGATACGCAGTATTTT
CASSLVGGRTDTQYF
>TRBJ1-2|TRBV3-1/TRBV3-2|TRBD1|few
TGTGCCAGCAGGGACAGGGGAGAGTTAAAGGATGGCTACACCTTC
CASRDRGELKDGYTF
>TRBJ1-1|TRBV7-8|NA|NA
TGTGCCAGCAGCCGTCAATACACTGAAGCTTTCTTT
CASSRQYTEAFF
>TRBJ1-5|TRBV13|TRBD1|NA
TGTGCCAGCAGCTTGGGACAGGGGGCATTACAGCCCCAGCATTTT
CASSLGQGALQPQHF
>TRBJ2-7|TRBV3-1/TRBV3-2|NA|NA
TGTGCCAGCAGCCCCCGCGGGCAGGGGAGCGACGAGCAGTACTTC
CASSPRGQGSDEQYF
>TRBJ2-3|TRBV5-4|NA|NA
TGTGCCAGCAGCTTGTGGGTCGGAGGCACAGATACGCAGTATTTT
CASSLWVGGTDTQYF